These 11 T cell receptor beta chains were all obtained from the same sample, sequenced in a study of control samples from healthy donors and cancer patients. Produced via immunoSEQ multiplex PCR; TCRdb's table is partial and in-frame only. The sample records fewer than 90,000 clones, over 70% being singletons. Source material: blood. The origin of the receptors is a man in his fifties or sixties in good health.

This rearrangement joins TRBV30 to TRBJ2-7, with 8 bases aligning to TRBD1. Germline CDR1 GTSNPN, CDR2 SVGIG (reference sequence). This CDR3 is built from 14 residues. Trimming removed 4 bases from V and 2 bases from J; junction bases left unmatched: 7. The CDR3: CAWNMDRVTYEQYF. The CDR3 bases are TGTGCCTGGAATATGGACAGGGTAACCTACGAGCAGTACTTC.

This clone was observed a single time. The chain combines TRBV6-2 or TRBV6-3 with TRBJ1-5, with D unresolved. Germline CDR1 reads MNHEY; CDR2 reads SVGEGT. CDR3 size: 12 residues. With 2 bases removed from V and 4 bases from J, the gap between germline ends came to 3 bases. The CDR3 nucleotides read TGTGCCAGCAGTTACATTAATCAGCCCCAGCATTTT. Residues: CASSYINQPQHF.

The chain links TRBV29-1 to TRBJ1-2, with 8 nucleotides matching TRBD1. The CDR3 extends over 15 amino acids. Trimming at V came to 4 bases and at J to 4 bases, leaving 11 bases not matched to a gene. From germline, CDR1 is SQVTM and CDR2 ANQGSEA. CDR3 protein: CSVGFWTGTFYGYTF. CDR3 DNA: TGCAGCGTTGGGTTCTGGACAGGGACCTTCTATGGCTACACCTTC.

The CDR3 region is CAIRGSTDTQYF. CDR3 in DNA: TGTGCCATCCGGGGAAGCACAGATACGCAGTATTTT. This sequence joins TRBV28 and TRBJ2-3; TRBD2 might be the D (5 bases). Trimming cost V 10 bases and J 0 bases, with 8 bases left between them. Per the germline V gene, CDR1 is MDHEN and CDR2 is SYDVKM. This CDR3 is built from 12 residues.

This clone was seen more than once but under ten times. J is TRBJ1-2 and V is TRBV15, with 8 bases identical to TRBD1. CDR3 length equals 16 residues. V shed 0 bases, J shed 6 bases, and the junction held 9 bases outside the gene matches. Germline V lookup: CDR1 LNHNV, CDR2 YYDKDF (reference sequence). The CDR3 spells CATSRDRENRGNGYTF. As DNA, the CDR3 is TGTGCCACCAGCAGAGACCGAGAGAACAGGGGGAATGGCTACACCTTC.

J is TRBJ2-7 and V is TRBV5-1; no clear D gene. The germline CDR1 and CDR2 sequences are SGHRS and YFSETQ. The CDR3 is made up of 13 amino acids. V was pared by 0 bases and J by 2 bases, with 6 bases between. In DNA form, the CDR3 reads TGCGCCAGCAGCTTGGCGCAGACCTACGAGCAGTACTTC. Amino acids: CASSLAQTYEQYF.

The rearrangement links TRBV7-2 to TRBJ2-5; no clear D. Deletions cut 1 base from V and 4 bases from J, with 13 bases between. The CDR3 is 15 amino acids. Germline-derived CDR1 and CDR2 are SGHTA and FQGNSA. The CDR3 region has the DNA TGTGCCAGCAGCTTAGTCGGTGGCAGTCGAGAGACCCAGTACTTC. Its translation: CASSLVGGSRETQYF.

The rearrangement joins TRBV10-3 to TRBJ2-7; D is ambiguous. V was clipped by 3 bases and J by 0 bases, with 9 bases between them. Germline V gene sequence: CDR1 ENHRY, CDR2 SYGVKD. This CDR3 has 14 residues. The CDR3 reads CAISDVGVSYEQYF. The CDR3 region has the DNA TGTGCCATCAGTGATGTTGGGGTCTCCTACGAGCAGTACTTC.

The J gene is TRBJ1-2, the V gene TRBV6-5; TRBD1 matches at 9 bases. CDR1 MNHEY and CDR2 SVGAGI come from the germline V gene. The CDR3 extends over 14 amino acids. V shed 4 bases and J 6 bases; nucleotides not matched to a gene: 6. In DNA, the CDR3 is TGTGCCAGCAGTTCTACAGGGGGCTTCAATGGCTACACCTTC. Its protein product is CASSSTGGFNGYTF.

The chain recombines TRBV7-2 with TRBJ2-1; 13 bases agree with TRBD2. Germline V gene data show CDR1 as SGHTA and CDR2 as FQGNSA. The trim removed 5 bases at V and 15 bases at J, leaving 7 bases unmatched. There are 13 residues in the CDR3. CDR3 protein: CASSLGLAGELFF. The CDR3 DNA sequence: TGTGCCAGCAGCCTTGGACTAGCGGGAGAACTGTTCTTC.

V usage is TRBV5-5 and J usage is TRBJ1-6; D is possibly TRBD1 (5 bases). This CDR3 is 17 amino acids long. V lost 3 bases and J 8 bases, leaving 21 bases between the germline ends. The germline gives CDR1 SGHKS, CDR2 YYEKEE (reference sequence). In nucleotides, the CDR3 is TGTGCCAGCAGCTCACTACCTTTCAAGGGGCTTGATTCACCCCTCCACTTT. This gives the protein CASSSLPFKGLDSPLHF.